Below, one T cell receptor (beta chain) is given with its context. Via MiXCR, TCRdb re-called the PCR reads. The top ten hold approximately 9.8% of the sample, which has around 10,000 clones, approximately 24% seen once. The record originates from a study of metastatic and nonmetastatic thyroid tumors. Patients had received no treatment of any kind before thyroid surgery. Sequencing input: tumor tissue. The receptor comes from a female donor with papillary thyroid cancer or a benign thyroid nodule (not recorded which). Some clones in this sample may be carry-over from other donors' samples.

CDR3 loop: CASSWSWSKVGDTQYF. CDR3 nucleotide sequence: TGTGCCAGCAGCTGGAGCTGGAGTAAGGTGGGAGATACGCAGTATTTT. This sequence joins TRBV11-2 and TRBJ2-3; D not certain. The germline gives CDR1 SGHAT, CDR2 FQNNGV. CDR3 size: 16 residues. Trimming left V 4 bases short and J 5 bases short, with 19 bases between.